Only one count was recorded for the clone carrying this TCR beta chain. What it binds is not known. The sample originates from a study of T cell responses to AZD1222 COVID-19 vaccine. Study conclusions and caveats: Possibly, clonal diversity was underestimated; donors were largely white British and included more females. Along spike, vaccine-associated CD4 TCRs were found throughout, with dominance at 160-218 and 743-854.

The CDR3 has 15 amino acids. Germline V gives CDR1 SGHDT, CDR2 YYEEEE. The V end lost 2 bases, the J end lost 2 bases, and 13 bases lay between the germline ends. TCRdb's table, derived via immunoSEQ multiplex PCR, lists solely in-frame clones and lacks some. The sample yields approximately 140,000 clones, roughly 89% seen once. The chain combines TRBV5-6 with TRBJ1-1, with D tentatively TRBD1 (6 bases). Sequenced here: peripheral blood, sampled on day 0 of AZD1222 vaccination. This TCR came from an adult in good health. CDR3: CASSFGAGDNTEAFF. CDR3 DNA: TGTGCCAGCAGCTTTGGGGCAGGGGACAACACTGAAGCTTTCTTT.